Each of the 25 T cell receptor beta chains below was sequenced from the same sample in a study of spatial heterogeneity in lung cancer. Time point here: sample taken at primary tumor resection. TCRdb fed the 5' RACE reads into MiXCR, producing one record per CDR3 protein. The sample yields some 7,000 distinct CDR3 sequences, around 13% seen once. These TCRs are of unknown antigen specificity. Study-level findings and limits: Tumoral mutation counts were tracked by counts of expanded intratumoral alpha and beta TCRs.

The sequencing here drew on lung tumor tissue, taken at surgery. The receptors stem from a male donor with early-stage non-small cell lung cancer.

There are many counts of this clonotype. Because this beta chain is a stray read in a library intended to capture alpha chains, its abundance should not be given much weight. This sequence joins TRBV20-1 and TRBJ2-4, with D perhaps given as TRBD1 or TRBD2 (5 bases each). Trimming stripped 0 bases from V and 3 bases from J, with 12 bases between. Germline lookup yields CDR1 DFQATT and CDR2 SNEGSKA (reference sequence). This CDR3 comprises 15 residues. The CDR3 region has the DNA TGCAGTGCTAGAGAGTCAGGGAGCTTCAAAAACATTCAGTACTTC. Protein: CSARESGSFKNIQYF.

This clonotype was detected many times. This beta chain turned up in a library designed for alpha chains; as an off-target read, its abundance says little. The gene calls are TRBV5-1 and TRBJ1-1; 9 bases are a match to TRBD1. The ends lost 7 bases at V and 2 bases at J; junction bases unmatched: 6. CDR1 is SGHRS and CDR2 is YFSETQ in the germline V gene. The CDR3 is made up of 14 amino acids. Written as DNA, the CDR3 is TGCGCCAGCGGGAGGGGACAGGGAAACACTGAAGCTTTCTTT. It specifies CASGRGQGNTEAFF.

This clonotype was seen ten or more times. This beta chain is a stray sequence in a library constructed for alpha chains; its clone size is not meaningful. The rearrangement joins TRBV5-6 to TRBJ1-6; no clear D gene. The ends were cut back, 4 bases at V and 6 bases at J, with 17 bases in the middle. Germline V gene lookup returns CDR1 SGHDT and CDR2 YYEEEE. This CDR3 spans 16 amino acids. The CDR3 DNA reads as TGTGCCAGCAGCCGCTCTGAAACTCGGGGTAATTCACCCCTCCACTTT. Its translation: CASSRSETRGNSPLHF.

Details on this clonotype: This beta chain is an off-target read within a library intended for alpha chains, so its frequency means little. The gene calls are TRBV9 and TRBJ2-2; tentatively, D is TRBD1 (6 bases). Trimming shortened V by 4 bases and J by 0 bases, and 13 bases separated the two germline ends. In germline, CDR1 is SGDLS, CDR2 YYNGEE. This CDR3 is built from 16 residues. CDR3: CASSTTGSPNTGELFF. The CDR3 nucleotides read TGTGCCAGCAGCACGACAGGCTCCCCGAACACCGGGGAGCTGTTTTTT. The full variable domain, in which reference TRBV9 and TRBJ2-2 provide the parts outside the CDR3, is DSGVTQTPKHLITATGQRVTLRCSPRSGDLSVYWYQQSLDQGLQFLIQYYNGEERAKGNILERFSAQQFPDLHSELNLSSLELGDSALYFCASSTTGSPNTGELFFGEGSRLTVL.

The table lists this clonotype with a count of one. This beta chain is an unintended read in a library built for alpha chains; its size means little. The chain joins TRBV25-1 to TRBJ1-1, with D hard to call. The CDR3 has 14 amino acids. V lost 4 bases and J lost 4, with 13 bases in between. Germline loops: CDR1 MGHDK, CDR2 SYGVNS. CDR3 nucleotide sequence: TGTGCCAGCAGTGTCTACTCGCCCATCACTGAAGCTTTCTTT. Encoded protein: CASSVYSPITEAFF.

Sample share makes this clonotype medium-sized. A library prepared for alpha chains yielded this beta chain as an off-target read; its size is of little meaning. The CDR3 region is CASSFGPGANVLTF. Here the CDR3 DNA reads TGTGCCAGCAGCTTTGGCCCTGGGGCCAACGTCCTGACTTTC. The chain couples TRBV7-2 to TRBJ2-6, with D uncertain. V gave up 3 bases and J gave up 2 bases, with 5 bases separating them. This CDR3 comprises 14 residues. Germline CDR1 and CDR2: SGHTA and FQGNSA.

This clonotype was counted ten times or more. The size of this beta chain means little, since it is a stray read in a library made for alpha chains. The J gene is TRBJ2-4, the V gene TRBV7-8, with TRBD2 as a possible D gene (5 bases). Germline V gene sequence: CDR1 SGHVS, CDR2 FQNEAQ. This CDR3 has 13 amino acids. V was cut by 1 base and J by 8 bases, with 9 bases left in between. CDR3 sequence (DNA): TGTGCCAGCAGCTTAGTGCTGGGAGACATTCAGTACTTC. This translates into CASSLVLGDIQYF.

By proportion, this clonotype is medium-sized. In a library made to pick up alpha chains, this beta chain is a stray read with a size that means little. The chain recombines TRBV19 with TRBJ2-6; 7 bases align to TRBD1. The V segment lost 4 bases and the J segment 4 bases; nucleotides outside the gene matches: 4. CDR1 LNHDA and CDR2 SQIVND come from the germline V gene (reference sequence). This CDR3 has 15 residues. CDR3 nucleotide sequence: TGTGCCAGTAGTACAGACAGGGCGGGGGCCAACGTCCTGACTTTC. It specifies CASSTDRAGANVLTF.

Points on this clonotype: The library was built for alpha chains, so this beta chain is an off-target read and its size means little. This rearrangement joins TRBV2 to TRBJ2-3; the D gene is possibly TRBD2 (7 bases). Germline values: CDR1 SNHLY, CDR2 FYNNEI. This CDR3 contains 14 residues. V was pared by 3 bases and J by 7 bases, with 14 bases between. CDR3 sequence (DNA): TGTGCCAGCAGTGATTCGGGGGGCAGGTATACGCAGTATTTT. Amino acids: CASSDSGGRYTQYF.

This clonotype came up many times. As an off-target read in a library built for alpha chains, this beta chain has a frequency of little significance. The chain links TRBV7-2 to TRBJ1-1; D gene ambiguous. The CDR3 is 13 amino acids. Germline values: CDR1 SGHTA, CDR2 FQGNSA. The V gene lost 5 bases and the J gene lost 1 base, with 8 bases spanning the gap. The CDR3 coding sequence is TGTGCCAGCAGCACACAAGAGAACACTGAAGCTTTCTTT. Encoded protein: CASSTQENTEAFF.

By share, this clonotype ranks as medium-sized. The library was prepared for alpha chains; this beta chain is a stray read, so its frequency means little. The CDR3: CASSQRGTENNSPLHF. The CDR3 coding sequence is TGCGCCAGCAGCCAACGAGGGACAGAAAATAATTCACCCCTCCACTTT. J is TRBJ1-6 and V is TRBV4-1, with TRBD1 identical over 7 bases. The CDR3 contains 16 residues. The ends lost 2 bases at V and 5 bases at J; junction bases unmatched: 6. CDR1 and CDR2 from the germline V gene are MGHRA and YSYEKL.

This clonotype appeared many times. A library prepared for alpha chains yielded this beta chain as an off-target read; its size is of little meaning. This chain connects TRBV5-1 to TRBJ1-5; 7 nucleotides agree with TRBD1. The V segment lost 4 bases and the J segment 2 bases; nucleotides outside the gene matches: 6. The CDR3 runs 15 residues. Germline CDR1 is SGHRS and CDR2 is YFSETQ. CDR3 bases: TGCGCCAGCAGCCCGACAGGGAGAGGCAATCAGCCCCAGCATTTT. Its translation is CASSPTGRGNQPQHF. The full variable domain, its missing parts supplied by reference TRBV5-1 and TRBJ1-5, is KAGVTQTPRYLIKTRGQQVTLSCSPISGHRSVSWYQQTPGQGLQFLFEYFSETQRNKGNFPGRFSGRQFSNSRSEMNVSTLELGDSALYLCASSPTGRGNQPQHFGDGTRLSIL.

Many counts were recorded for this clonotype. This beta chain is off target for a library built for alpha chains, so its abundance means little. The chain is built from TRBV11-2 and TRBJ1-2; maybe TRBD1 (6 bases). The CDR3 has 13 amino acids. In germline, CDR1 is SGHAT, CDR2 FQNNGV. Trimming stripped 6 bases from V and 2 bases from J, with 10 bases between. The DNA for the CDR3 is TGTGCCAGCAGGAACAGGGCCAACTATGGCTACACCTTC. Protein sequence: CASRNRANYGYTF.

This clonotype is medium-sized within its sample. In a library made to pick up alpha chains, this beta chain is a stray read with a size that means little. V is TRBV20-1 and J is TRBJ1-1; D is unresolved. In germline, CDR1 is DFQATT, CDR2 SNEGSKA (reference sequence). Trimming took 2 bases from V and 0 from J, leaving 13 bases between them. CDR3 length: 15 amino acids. The CDR3 DNA is TGCAGTGCTAGACTAGTCTTAGAGTTGAACACTGAAGCTTTCTTT. Its translation is CSARLVLELNTEAFF.

This clonotype appeared many times. Within a library made for alpha chains, this beta chain is off target, and its count is uninformative. The rearrangement links TRBV20-1 to TRBJ2-2, with 7 bases lining up with TRBD1. The CDR3 contains 16 residues. Germline-derived CDR1 and CDR2 are DFQATT and SNEGSKA (reference sequence). V lost 2 bases to trimming and J lost 0 bases; unmatched junction nucleotides: 6. CDR3 coding DNA: TGCAGTGCTAGATCTGGGGACAGATCGAACACCGGGGAGCTGTTTTTT. Amino acids: CSARSGDRSNTGELFF.

This clonotype is medium-sized within its sample. A library made for alpha chains picked up this beta chain off target, so its size means little. The chain recombines TRBV6-1 with TRBJ2-5; perhaps TRBD1 as D (6 bases). V dropped 2 bases and J dropped 4 bases, with 14 bases sitting between them. This CDR3 contains 15 residues. Germline V gives CDR1 MNHNS, CDR2 SASEGT. The CDR3 region has the DNA TGTGCCAGCAGTGAACTGGGGGTAGGGGGAGAGACCCAGTACTTC. This sequence encodes CASSELGVGGETQYF.

Worth noting for this clonotype: For a library built for alpha chains, this beta chain is a stray read; little rests on its size. The chain carries TRBV20-1 and TRBJ1-1, with 7 nucleotides matching TRBD1. Per germline, CDR1 DFQATT and CDR2 SNEGSKA (reference sequence). The CDR3 is 12 amino acids. V shed 8 bases, J shed 5 bases, and the junction held 8 bases outside the gene matches. The CDR3 reads CSKKQGTTEAFF. DNA for the CDR3: TGCAGTAAAAAACAGGGGACGACTGAAGCTTTCTTT.

By share, this clonotype ranks as medium-sized. This beta chain is off target for a library built for alpha chains, so its abundance means little. This chain links TRBV5-6 with TRBJ2-1; 10 bases agree with TRBD2. The germline gives CDR1 SGHDT, CDR2 YYEEEE. This CDR3 is 18 amino acids long. V lost 1 base to trimming and J lost 0 bases; unmatched junction nucleotides: 7. DNA of the CDR3: TGTGCCAGCAGCTTGCTAGCGGGAGCCCGCAGCTCCTACAATGAGCAGTTCTTC. Protein sequence: CASSLLAGARSSYNEQFF.

In its sample, this clonotype was seen many times. This beta chain is an unintended read in a library built for alpha chains; its size means little. The genes are TRBV5-1 and TRBJ2-6, with a weak D call TRBD1 (5 bases). The V gene lost 7 bases and the J gene lost 4 bases, with 12 bases spanning the gap. CDR3 length equals 14 residues. From germline, CDR1 is SGHRS and CDR2 YFSETQ. The CDR3 loop reads CASGRVAGANVLTF. The CDR3 nucleotides are TGCGCCAGCGGCAGGGTTGCGGGGGCCAACGTCCTGACTTTC. The whole variable domain, remainder taken from reference TRBV5-1 and TRBJ2-6, is KAGVTQTPRYLIKTRGQQVTLSCSPISGHRSVSWYQQTPGQGLQFLFEYFSETQRNKGNFPGRFSGRQFSNSRSEMNVSTLELGDSALYLCASGRVAGANVLTFGAGSRLTVL.

This clonotype is deemed medium-sized. This beta chain appears as a stray read in a library generated for alpha chains; its size is not informative. The gene calls are TRBV30 and TRBJ2-3, with TRBD2 matching 7 bases. V trimming: 2 bases; J trimming: 1 base; junction bases outside the gene matches: 9. Germline-derived CDR1 and CDR2 are GTSNPN and SVGIG (reference sequence). There are 16 residues in the CDR3. DNA of the CDR3: TGTGCCTGGAGTAATGGGGACTACGCAGGCACAGATACGCAGTATTTT. It yields the protein CAWSNGDYAGTDTQYF.

This clonotype was recorded at least ten times. The library was built for alpha chains, so this beta chain is an off-target read and its size means little. The rearrangement links TRBV12-3 or TRBV12-4 to TRBJ2-1; a possible D gene is TRBD2 (5 bases). The CDR3 length is 15 residues. Trimming removed 5 bases at V and 2 bases at J, with 13 bases between. As DNA, the CDR3 is TGTGCCAGCAGTATTCGGACTGGCCCCTACAATGAGCAGTTCTTC. Translated, it gives CASSIRTGPYNEQFF.

This clonotype was seen many times. This beta chain lies outside the target of a library built for alpha chains; its clone size means little. The rearrangement uses TRBV2 and TRBJ1-2; the D gene is possibly TRBD1 (6 bases). Germline lookup yields CDR1 SNHLY and CDR2 FYNNEI. Trimming pared 4 bases from V and 4 bases from J, leaving 22 bases between. The CDR3 runs to 17 residues. In nucleotides, the CDR3 is TGTGCCAGCAGTGGAGAGGGTTCAAGGAAAGGGGGCTATGGCTACACCTTC. Amino acid sequence: CASSGEGSRKGGYGYTF.

This clonotype was observed at least ten times. This beta chain came through as a stray read in a library set up for alpha chains, and its size says little. The chain combines TRBV21-1 with TRBJ2-7; no check of the table's D call, TRBD1, against the DNA was made. TRBV21-1 is reported as a pseudogene. This CDR3 region has 13 residues. This chain's CDR3 is CAWVTGVAYEQYV. The CDR3 coding sequence is TGTGCCTGGGTGACGGGGGTTGCCTACGAGCAGTACGTC.

This clonotype was observed at least ten times. Found in a library prepared for alpha chains, this beta chain is an off-target read, and its abundance has little meaning. The rearrangement links TRBV12-3 or TRBV12-4 to TRBJ1-1; weak D call: TRBD1 (6 bases). The CDR3 is 12 amino acids. Trimming took 8 bases from V and 10 from J, leaving 17 bases between them. CDR3 nucleotide sequence: TGTGCCAGCCGACTGGGGGGGGGCAGAGCTTTCTTT. Its protein is CASRLGGGRAFF.

This clonotype was picked up many times. This beta chain is an off-target read within a library intended for alpha chains, so its frequency means little. The gene calls are TRBV3-1 and TRBJ1-1; 7 bases fit TRBD1. There are 17 residues in the CDR3. Germline CDR1 LGHDT, CDR2 YNNKEL (reference sequence). J was trimmed by 5 bases and V by 6 bases; bases with no gene match: 18. For the CDR3, the DNA is TGTGCCAGCAGAGGTGACAGGGAAGGTGTTAAGAGGACTGAAGCTTTCTTT. As protein: CASRGDREGVKRTEAFF.